This paragraph reports one T cell receptor beta chain. The germline gene is not matched at one end of the junction; a read error may be the cause. The CDR3 runs 13 residues. Generated by immunoSEQ multiplex PCR, the TCRdb table keeps only in-frame clones and is missing some. Of 100,000 or so clones in the sample, under 95% are singletons; the top ten hold under 5%. The data were taken from a study of blood T cell repertoires in COVID-19. As for the study in general: T cells, B-cell-depleted T cells, or PBMCs provided the cDNA or gDNA that served as material.

Material: peripheral blood. The receptor comes from a woman in her forties or fifties in a cohort sampled during active COVID-19. This chain uses TRBV12-3 or TRBV12-4 with TRBJ2-7; D unclear. DNA of the CDR3: TGTGCCAGCAGCTTAGGAGAGTTCTACGAGCAGTACTTC. This codes for CASSLGEFYEQYF.